These T cell receptor beta chains were read from a single sample in a study of CD8 T cells in Susac syndrome. TCRdb reprocessed the immunoSEQ multiplex PCR reads with MiXCR, giving one entry per CDR3 protein. This table has more than 110,000 distinct CDR3 sequences, around 94% appearing once. The source material was CD8+ T cells from PBMCs. Receptors were obtained from a human donor in good health. The CDR3 runs from the conserved cysteine through the conserved F or W.

>15|TRBJ2-7|TRBV4-1
CASSPIPGDAYEQYF
>13|TRBJ2-5|TRBV30
CAWMGEVQETQYF
>12|TRBJ2-3|TRBV29-1
CSRLRGTDTQYF
>13|TRBJ2-7|TRBV28
CASRSTFSYEQYF
>16|TRBJ2-3|TRBV20-1
CSARDYRLAGADTQYF
>13|TRBJ1-2|TRBV7-9
CASRQEAGYGYTF
>15|TRBJ1-4|TRBV15
CATSRGWRGDEKLFF
>14|TRBJ2-7|TRBV11-2
CASSLEIIEYEQYF
>15|TRBJ2-4|TRBV9
CASSVAGSELNIQYF
>14|TRBJ1-1|TRBV4-2
CASSPLPKNTEAFF
>17|TRBJ1-2|TRBV3-1
CASSLLPSGTVNYGYTF
>15|TRBJ2-7|TRBV4-3
CASSQGTGFAYEQYF
>15|TRBJ2-1|TRBV27
CASSLLTSGANEQFF
>16|TRBJ2-1|TRBV28
CASSFIHGQGYGEQFF
>12|TRBJ2-1|TRBV30
CAWSEGSHEQFF
>20|TRBJ2-1|TRBV9
CASSVEGQGAAGPSGIEQFF
>13|TRBJ2-1|TRBV4-3
CASSQDPGNEQFF